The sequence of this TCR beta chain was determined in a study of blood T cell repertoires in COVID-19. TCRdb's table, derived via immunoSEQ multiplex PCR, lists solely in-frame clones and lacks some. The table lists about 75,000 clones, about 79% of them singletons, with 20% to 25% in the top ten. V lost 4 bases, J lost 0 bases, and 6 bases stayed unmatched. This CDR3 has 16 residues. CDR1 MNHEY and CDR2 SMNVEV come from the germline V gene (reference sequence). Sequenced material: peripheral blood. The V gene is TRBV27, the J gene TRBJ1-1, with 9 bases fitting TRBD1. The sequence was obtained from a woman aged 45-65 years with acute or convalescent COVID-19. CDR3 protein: CASSSRTGVMNTEAFF. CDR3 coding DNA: TGTGCCAGCAGTTCCAGGACAGGGGTGATGAACACTGAAGCTTTCTTT.